The next 32 T cell receptor beta chains were all read from a single sample in a study of cytomegalovirus exposure and HLA in healthy donors. Primers for the PCR totalled 60 Vbeta and 13 Jbeta. Sequenced by immunoSEQ multiplex PCR; TCRdb stores in-frame clones only, minus some. The data show under 150,000 clones, 67% seen once. The source material was PBMCs. The receptors here all came from a young man in good health and CMV-seropositive.

This clone was seen ten or more times. The gene calls are TRBV11-2 and TRBJ2-1, with TRBD2 matching 13 bases. The trim removed 6 bases at V and 9 bases at J, leaving 5 bases unmatched. The CDR3 covers 14 residues. Looked up from germline, CDR1 is SGHAT and CDR2 is FQNNGV. CDR3: CASRGLAGIVEQFF. The CDR3 DNA sequence: TGTGCCAGCAGGGGACTAGCGGGGATAGTTGAGCAGTTCTTC. Based on the CDR3 plus reference TRBV11-2 and TRBJ2-1, the full variable domain is EAGVAQSPRYKIIEKRQSVAFWCNPISGHATLYWYQQILGQGPKLLIQFQNNGVVDDSQLPKDRFSAERLKGVDSTLKIQPAKLEDSAVYLCASRGLAGIVEQFFGPGTRLTVL.

This clone was counted a single time. This sequence joins TRBV10-3 and TRBJ2-7; D might be TRBD1 (6 bases). The CDR3 extends over 15 amino acids. Germline CDR1 ENHRY, CDR2 SYGVKD. V was cut by 5 bases and J by 4 bases, with 18 bases left in between. CDR3 in DNA: TGTGCCATCAGTCCCCGGGCAGGGGCAGGGTACGAGCAGTACGTC. Encoded protein: CAISPRAGAGYEQYV.

V usage is TRBV5-6 and J usage is TRBJ2-1; 10 positions agree with TRBD2. This CDR3 spans 15 amino acids. Germline CDR1 and CDR2: SGHDT and YYEEEE. Trimming at V came to 2 bases and at J to 5 bases, leaving 4 bases not matched to a gene. The CDR3 coding sequence is TGTGCCAGCAGCTTTACTAGCGGGGATCACAATGAGCAGTTCTTC. Its protein product is CASSFTSGDHNEQFF.

This clone has just a few counts. The chain recombines TRBV30 with TRBJ1-1; 8 bases fit TRBD1. Trimming at V came to 3 bases and at J to 6 bases, leaving 15 bases not matched to a gene. The CDR3 runs 16 residues. Germline values: CDR1 GTSNPN, CDR2 SVGIG (reference sequence). Here the CDR3 DNA reads TGTGCCTGGAGCCCGACCCCCAGGGGGCCGAGAGCTGAAGCTTTCTTT. Its translation: CAWSPTPRGPRAEAFF. Combining the CDR3 with reference TRBV30 and TRBJ1-1 gives the whole variable domain SQTIHQWPATLVQPVGSPLSLECTVEGTSNPNLYWYRQAAGRGLQLLFYSVGIGQISSEVPQNLSASRPQDRQFILSSKKLLLSDSGFYLCAWSPTPRGPRAEAFFGQGTRLTVV.

The chain couples TRBV28 to TRBJ1-2; tentative D call: TRBD1 (5 bases). This CDR3 is 12 amino acids long. Germline-derived CDR1 and CDR2 are MDHEN and SYDVKM. V was clipped by 5 bases and J by 4 bases, with 8 bases between them. This CDR3 reads CASSADSYGYTF. In DNA form, the CDR3 reads TGTGCCAGCAGTGCAGACAGCTATGGCTACACCTTC.

This rearrangement joins TRBV4-2 to TRBJ2-1, with 10 bases aligning to TRBD2. The CDR3 length is 16 residues. Germline V lookup: CDR1 LGHNA, CDR2 YNFKEQ. V dropped 3 bases and J dropped 7; count of bases not matched to a gene: 9. CDR3 bases: TGTGCCAGCAGCCACTCAGTGAGCGGGGGGGCAAATGAGCAGTTCTTC. Protein sequence: CASSHSVSGGANEQFF.

This clone has just a few counts. The chain recombines TRBV5-6 with TRBJ1-6; D remains ambiguous. This CDR3 comprises 14 residues. Germline V CDR1 and CDR2: SGHDT, YYEEEE. V lost 3 bases and J lost 7, with 11 bases in between. The CDR3 coding sequence is TGTGCCAGCAGCTGGAGGACGGTGAATTCACCCCTCCACTTT. Residues: CASSWRTVNSPLHF. The full variable domain, completed using reference TRBV5-6 and TRBJ1-6, is DAGVTQSPTHLIKTRGQQVTLRCSPKSGHDTVSWYQQALGQGPQFIFQYYEEEERQRGNFPDRFSGHQFPNYSSELNVNALLLGDSALYLCASSWRTVNSPLHFGNGTRLTVT.

This chain joins TRBV4-1 and TRBJ2-3, with 9 bases matching TRBD2. The CDR3 extends over 15 amino acids. The V gene end was trimmed by 1 base and the J gene end by 2 bases; junction bases not matched to a gene: 1. Germline CDR1 MGHRA, CDR2 YSYEKL. The CDR3 DNA reads as TGCGCCAGCAGCCAAGTAGCGGGGGACACAGATACGCAGTATTTT. Its translation is CASSQVAGDTDTQYF.

This clone came up a few times. The chain recombines TRBV28 with TRBJ1-2; a possible D gene is TRBD1 (5 bases). Trimming removed 3 bases from V and 4 bases from J, with 12 bases in between. The germline V gene has CDR1 MDHEN and CDR2 SYDVKM. This CDR3 spans 14 amino acids. CDR3 DNA: TGTGCCAGCAGTTTTGGGGCAAATTCCTATGGCTACACCTTC. It is translated as CASSFGANSYGYTF.

The chain joins TRBV6-1 to TRBJ1-5, with D unclear. The V gene lost 3 bases and the J gene lost 6 bases, with 6 bases spanning the gap. This CDR3 comprises 12 residues. Germline loops: CDR1 MNHNS, CDR2 SASEGT. CDR3 in DNA: TGTGCCAGCAGTGATGGGCCTCAGCCCCAGCATTTT. Its translation is CASSDGPQPQHF.

The V gene is TRBV11-3, the J gene TRBJ1-2; D gene uncertain. Deletions cut 8 bases from V and 0 bases from J, with 10 bases between. The length of the CDR3 is 13 residues. Germline V gives CDR1 SGHNT, CDR2 YENEEA. The CDR3 bases are TGTGCCAGCTCCGCAGGCCCTAACTATGGCTACACCTTC. Its protein is CASSAGPNYGYTF. The full variable domain, its missing parts supplied by reference TRBV11-3 and TRBJ1-2, is EAGVVQSPRYKIIEKKQPVAFWCNPISGHNTLYWYLQNLGQGPELLIRYENEEAVDDSQLPKDRFSAERLKGVDSTLKIQPAELGDSAVYLCASSAGPNYGYTFGSGTRLTVV.

This chain joins TRBV27 and TRBJ1-5, with 7 bases aligning to TRBD1. V lost 4 bases to trimming and J lost 5 bases; unmatched junction nucleotides: 14. This CDR3 has 17 residues. The germline V gene has CDR1 MNHEY and CDR2 SMNVEV (reference sequence). CDR3 DNA: TGTGCCAGCAGTTCAGCCGGCCGTCGACAGGGATATCAGCCCCAGCATTTT. It translates to CASSSAGRRQGYQPQHF.

The genes are TRBV7-2 and TRBJ2-2; 8 bases line up with TRBD1. This CDR3 comprises 17 residues. V shed 4 bases, J shed 4 bases, and the junction held 11 bases outside the gene matches. Germline loops: CDR1 SGHTA, CDR2 FQGNSA. CDR3 nucleotide sequence: TGTGCCAGCAGCTCTATGACAGGGGCCCTAATCACCGGGGAGCTGTTTTTT. It encodes CASSSMTGALITGELFF.

The rearrangement uses TRBV19 and TRBJ2-1, with TRBD2 matching 9 bases. The CDR3 sequence is 17 residues long. CDR1 is LNHDA, CDR2 SQIVND, per germline (reference sequence). V was pared by 5 bases and J by 7 bases, with 15 bases of the junction left unmatched. The CDR3 reads CASSLDPGGGAVNEQFF. DNA for the CDR3: TGTGCCAGTAGTCTTGACCCGGGCGGGGGGGCCGTAAATGAGCAGTTCTTC.

This rearrangement joins TRBV5-1 to TRBJ1-1; D remains unclear. The V gene lost 0 bases and the J gene lost 1 base, with 7 bases spanning the gap. From germline, CDR1 is SGHRS and CDR2 YFSETQ. This CDR3 contains 14 residues. The CDR3 is CASSLEFGNTEAFF. In DNA, the CDR3 is TGCGCCAGCAGCTTGGAGTTCGGGAACACTGAAGCTTTCTTT.

The chain has TRBV6-7 and TRBJ1-4; D uncertain. TRBV6-7 is classed as an ORF, of uncertain function. Trimming shortened V by 4 bases and J by 4 bases, and 10 bases separated the two germline ends. The CDR3 is 14 amino acids. CDR3 DNA sequence: TGTGCCAGCAGTTCAGGATTCAATAATGAAAAACTGTTTTTT. It codes for CASSSGFNNEKLFF.

The chain is built from TRBV5-3 and TRBJ2-2, with TRBD1 matching 7 bases. TRBV5-3 is labeled an ORF, and its function is uncertain. V shed 2 bases and J 2 bases; nucleotides not matched to a gene: 6. This CDR3 contains 16 residues. The CDR3, as DNA: TGTGCCAGAAGCTTTCCTCGGGACAGCAACACCGGGGAGCTGTTTTTT. It is translated as CARSFPRDSNTGELFF.

The chain uses TRBV28 and TRBJ1-4, with D perhaps matching TRBD1 (5 bases). The germline V and J ends were trimmed by 6 bases and 6 bases, with 11 bases remaining between them. The length of the CDR3 is 13 residues. Germline V gene lookup returns CDR1 MDHEN and CDR2 SYDVKM. This CDR3 is CASRRGGDEKLFF. The CDR3 nucleotides read TGTGCCAGCAGGAGGGGAGGTGATGAAAAACTGTTTTTT.

This sequence joins TRBV6-5 and TRBJ2-1; TRBD1 agrees at 7 bases. V lost 4 bases, J lost 0 bases, and 3 bases stayed unmatched. This CDR3 region has 15 residues. Per germline, CDR1 MNHEY and CDR2 SVGAGI. This CDR3 is CASSSGGSSYNEQFF. CDR3 DNA: TGTGCCAGCAGTTCAGGGGGAAGCTCCTACAATGAGCAGTTCTTC.

V gene TRBV7-8 combines with J gene TRBJ2-7; D possibly corresponds to TRBD2 (5 bases). This CDR3 contains 15 residues. The germline V and J ends were trimmed by 1 base and 6 bases, with 16 bases remaining between them. CDR1 SGHVS and CDR2 FQNEAQ come from the germline V gene. CDR3 residues: CASSLGTWGAGEQYV. The CDR3 nucleotides are TGTGCCAGCAGCTTAGGAACATGGGGTGCGGGCGAGCAGTACGTC.

The chain uses TRBV12-5 and TRBJ2-3; 9 bases fit TRBD2. V lost 3 bases, J lost 2 bases, and 3 bases stayed unmatched. CDR3 length: 15 amino acids. The germline V gene encodes CDR1 LGHNT and CDR2 FRNRAP. The chain's CDR3 is CASGLGGGATDTQYF. The DNA of the CDR3 is TGTGCTAGTGGTTTAGGCGGGGGGGCCACAGATACGCAGTATTTT. The complete variable domain, with remaining parts taken from reference TRBV12-5 and TRBJ2-3, reads DARVTQTPRHKVTEMGQEVTMRCQPILGHNTVFWYRQTMMQGLELLAYFRNRAPLDDSGMPKDRFSAEMPDATLATLKIQPSEPRDSAVYFCASGLGGGATDTQYFGPGTRLTVL.

This clone was counted a few times. CDR3 protein: CASSTGTGDEKLFF. The DNA for the CDR3 is TGCGCCAGCAGCACCGGGACAGGTGATGAAAAACTGTTTTTT. The chain carries TRBV5-1 and TRBJ1-4; TRBD1 matches at 8 bases. The germline CDR1 and CDR2 sequences are SGHRS and YFSETQ. J lost 6 bases, V lost 4 bases, and 5 bases had no gene match. This CDR3 has 14 residues.

This clone was detected only a few times. V usage is TRBV18 and J usage is TRBJ2-7; possibly TRBD1 for D (5 bases). CDR1 is KGHSH and CDR2 is LQKENI in the germline V gene. V was cut by 6 bases and J by 3 bases, with 18 bases left in between. This CDR3 is 15 amino acids long. This CDR3 is CASSFRSRESYEQYF. CDR3 DNA: TGTGCCAGCTCTTTCAGAAGCAGGGAAAGCTACGAGCAGTACTTC.

J is TRBJ1-1 and V is TRBV6-4; D gene uncertain. Germline assignment: CDR1 MRHNA and CDR2 SNTAGT. The CDR3 spans 13 residues. Trimming cost V 6 bases and J 0 bases, with 8 bases left between them. The CDR3 DNA reads TGTGCCAGCAGCTATGACATGAACACTGAAGCTTTCTTT. Encoded protein: CASSYDMNTEAFF.

This clone came up a few times. The chain employs TRBV2 and TRBJ2-5, with TRBD2 identical over 13 bases. Germline CDR1 is SNHLY and CDR2 is FYNNEI. The CDR3 has 15 amino acids. V lost 1 base, J lost 13 bases, and 9 bases stayed unmatched. The DNA of the CDR3 is TGTGCCAGCAGTGAAGGGACTAGCGGGGGCCGCATTAGGTACTTC. As protein: CASSEGTSGGRIRYF. Supplemented by reference TRBV2 and TRBJ2-5, the full variable domain reads EPEVTQTPSHQVTQMGQEVILRCVPISNHLYFYWYRQILGQKVEFLVSFYNNEISEKSEIFDDQFSVERPDGSNFTLKIRSTKLEDSAMYFCASSEGTSGGRIRYFGPGTRLLVL.

DNA of the CDR3: TGTGCCAGCAGCTTGTTTGCGGGGGGGCTAGAAGAGACCCAGTACTTC. Protein product: CASSLFAGGLEETQYF. The V gene is TRBV7-2, the J gene TRBJ2-5; 9 bases map to TRBD2. The CDR3 has 16 residues. Germline lookup yields CDR1 SGHTA and CDR2 FQGNSA. The ends lost 3 bases at V and 3 bases at J; junction bases unmatched: 8. The full variable domain, its missing parts supplied by reference TRBV7-2 and TRBJ2-5, is GAGVSQSPSNKVTEKGKDVELRCDPISGHTALYWYRQSLGQGLEFLIYFQGNSAPDKSGLPSDRFSAERTGGSVSTLTIQRTQQEDSAVYLCASSLFAGGLEETQYFGPGTRLLVL.

The rearrangement links TRBV7-9 to TRBJ1-2; maybe TRBD1 (6 bases). The CDR3 sequence is 16 residues long. Germline V lookup: CDR1 SEHNR, CDR2 FQNEAQ (reference sequence). Trimming took 1 base from V and 2 from J, leaving 14 bases between them. The chain's CDR3 is CASSLGAGDLNYGYTF. CDR3 nucleotide sequence: TGTGCCAGCAGCTTAGGGGCAGGGGACCTAAACTATGGCTACACCTTC.

This chain uses TRBV10-2 with TRBJ1-2, with 7 bases aligning to TRBD1. Trimming took 6 bases from V and 0 from J; bases not matched to a gene: 4. CDR3 length equals 14 residues. CDR1 and CDR2 (germline): WSHSY, SAAADI. The CDR3 is CASSLQGTNYGYTF. In DNA, the CDR3 is TGCGCCAGCAGCCTACAGGGGACTAACTATGGCTACACCTTC.

CDR3 nucleotides: TGTGCCTGGAAGCCCGGGGGGGAGACCCAGTACTTC. Encoded protein: CAWKPGGETQYF. V is TRBV30 and J is TRBJ2-5; 7 bases agree with TRBD2. There are 12 residues in the CDR3. V shed 4 bases and J 5 bases; nucleotides not matched to a gene: 4. Germline V gene sequence: CDR1 GTSNPN, CDR2 SVGIG (reference sequence).

This clone has just a few counts. The rearrangement uses TRBV6-4 and TRBJ1-1; D remains unclear. The CDR3 totals 11 residues. V was pared by 5 bases and J by 10 bases, with 11 bases between. Germline loops: CDR1 MRHNA, CDR2 SNTAGT. Here the CDR3 DNA reads TGTGCCAGCAGTAGGAGTCGATTAGCTTTCTTT. Amino acid sequence: CASSRSRLAFF.

Judged by abundance, this clone is medium-sized. The CDR3 nucleotides are TGTGCCAGCAGTGACAGGGTTGGTAATGAAAAACTGTTTTTT. It yields the protein CASSDRVGNEKLFF. V and J are TRBV2 and TRBJ1-4, with D tentatively TRBD1 (5 bases). Germline values: CDR1 SNHLY, CDR2 FYNNEI. This CDR3 comprises 14 residues. V was pared by 3 bases and J by 4 bases, with 9 bases between.

This chain links TRBV5-1 with TRBJ1-2; 12 bases are shared with TRBD1. The CDR3 length is 15 residues. V lost 0 bases and J lost 4; bases outside the gene matches: 1. The V gene's germline CDR1 is SGHRS and CDR2 YFSETQ. The CDR3 spells CASSLEGQGAYGYTF. The CDR3 bases are TGCGCCAGCAGCTTGGAGGGACAGGGGGCCTATGGCTACACCTTC.